This T cell receptor beta chain was observed in a study of response to subunit inactivated influenza vaccine. Whole-study results and caveats: Researchers suggested that each seasonal influenza vaccination recruits few new T cells.

TCRdb recomputed calls from the RT-PCR reads with MiXCR, one row per CDR3 protein. The sample lists around 580,000 distinct CDR3 sequences, approximately 15% occurring once. This clonotype has a handful of counts. Its target is not known. This TCR derives from a man in his forties or fifties who received an inactivated influenza vaccine. The specimen was PBMCs from blood, collected 12 days after vaccination.

The CDR3 protein is CASSFGDTLQYF. The CDR3 region has the DNA TGTGCCAGCAGCTTTGGGGACACCCTTCAGTACTTC. V and J are TRBV5-4 and TRBJ2-4; maybe TRBD1 (6 bases). Per the germline V gene, CDR1 is SGHNT and CDR2 is YYREEE (reference sequence). CDR3 length: 12 amino acids. Trimming pared 2 bases from V and 11 bases from J, leaving 11 bases between.